The 19 T cell receptor beta chains below come from one sample, sequenced in a study of molecular identifiers for immune sequencing clone quantification. Using its own MiXCR run on the PCR reads, TCRdb lists one record per CDR3 protein. The repertoire holds 50,000 to 65,000 distinct CDR3 sequences, with around 27% as singletons. Sequencing was carried out using naive CD8+ T cells from blood, with Jurkat cell RNA spiked in. Subset reported: FACS-sorted CD8+CD4-CCR7+CD45RA+ naive T cells. Receptors were obtained from a human donor in good health. Some libraries in this study had Jurkat cell RNA spiked in.

This clonotype was observed at least ten times. CDR3 in amino acids: CASSEVRAGRNYGYTF. CDR3 in DNA: TGTGCCAGCAGTGAAGTTCGGGCAGGGAGGAACTATGGCTACACCTTC. V usage is TRBV2 and J usage is TRBJ1-2, with D perhaps TRBD1 (5 bases). V gave up 1 base and J gave up 2 bases, with 14 bases separating them. The CDR3 is made up of 16 amino acids. Germline lookup yields CDR1 SNHLY and CDR2 FYNNEI.

This clonotype occurred many times. The genes are TRBV7-9 and TRBJ1-1, with 7 bases identical to TRBD1. The trim removed 1 base at V and 3 bases at J, leaving 5 bases unmatched. The CDR3 has 15 amino acids. Looked up from germline, CDR1 is SEHNR and CDR2 is FQNEAQ (reference sequence). The CDR3 spells CASSLGQGAHTEAFF. CDR3 nucleotides: TGTGCCAGCAGCTTAGGACAGGGCGCTCACACTGAAGCTTTCTTT.

Many counts were recorded for this clonotype. V and J are TRBV7-9 and TRBJ2-7, with D tentatively TRBD1 or TRBD2 (5 bases each). V lost 0 bases to trimming and J lost 3 bases, with 15 bases between them. The CDR3 covers 16 residues. CDR1 and CDR2 from the germline V gene are SEHNR and FQNEAQ (reference sequence). The CDR3: CASSLARPGPNYEQYF. CDR3 DNA: TGTGCCAGCAGCTTAGCTCGACCGGGACCCAACTACGAGCAGTACTTC. The full variable domain, completed using reference TRBV7-9 and TRBJ2-7, is DTGVSQNPRHKITKRGQNVTFRCDPISEHNRLYWYRQTLGQGPEFLTYFQNEAQLEKSRLLSDRFSAERPKGSFSTLEIQRTEQGDSAMYLCASSLARPGPNYEQYFGPGTRLTVT.

A note on this clonotype: A much larger clone sits a single nucleotide away, making a read error possible. This chain links TRBV20-1 with TRBJ1-1; no reliable D call. Germline-derived CDR1 and CDR2 are DFQATT and SNEGSKA (reference sequence). V lost 6 bases to trimming and J lost 0 bases, with 8 bases between them. CDR3 length: 12 residues. Written as DNA, the CDR3 is TGCAGTGCCCTACCGTTGAACACTGAAGCTTTCTTT. Protein: CSALPLNTEAFF.

In its sample, this clonotype was seen many times. The chain uses TRBV6-2 or TRBV6-3 and TRBJ1-5; D remains ambiguous. Trimming shortened V by 7 bases and J by 5 bases, and 15 bases separated the two germline ends. The CDR3 length is 14 residues. Germline CDR1 and CDR2: MNHEY and SVGEGT. The CDR3 here is CASTYNDKHQPQHF. CDR3 in DNA: TGTGCCAGCACCTATAATGACAAGCATCAGCCCCAGCATTTT.

This clonotype appeared many times. The rearrangement uses TRBV7-2 and TRBJ2-7; D possibly corresponds to TRBD2 (6 bases). The CDR3 covers 15 residues. V lost 4 bases, J lost 3 bases, and 16 bases lay in between. CDR1 is SGHTA, CDR2 FQGNSA, per germline. The CDR3 here is CASSSSAGLYYEQYF. Written as DNA, the CDR3 is TGTGCCAGCAGCTCGTCCGCGGGACTCTACTACGAGCAGTACTTC. Together with reference TRBV7-2 and TRBJ2-7, the CDR3 gives the full variable domain: GAGVSQSPSNKVTEKGKDVELRCDPISGHTALYWYRQSLGQGLEFLIYFQGNSAPDKSGLPSDRFSAERTGGSVSTLTIQRTQQEDSAVYLCASSSSAGLYYEQYFGPGTRLTVT.

In this sample, this clonotype turned up many times. The rearrangement joins TRBV27 to TRBJ2-7, with TRBD2 matching 10 bases. J gave up 3 bases and V 6 bases, and 5 bases lay outside the gene matches. The CDR3 is made up of 14 amino acids. Per germline, CDR1 MNHEY and CDR2 SMNVEV (reference sequence). In nucleotides, the CDR3 is TGTGCCAGCAGCTTGGGACTAGCGAACTACGAGCAGTACTTC. Its translation: CASSLGLANYEQYF.

There are a few counts of this clonotype. V and J are TRBV18 and TRBJ2-5, with D unclear. The CDR3 loop spans 13 amino acids. Germline lookup yields CDR1 KGHSH and CDR2 LQKENI. Trimming cost V 0 bases and J 0 bases, with 2 bases left between them. The chain's CDR3 is CASSPPDQETQYF. DNA of the CDR3: TGTGCCAGCTCACCACCTGACCAAGAGACCCAGTACTTC.

This clonotype turned up a few times. At one end the junction does not follow the germline gene, possibly because of a read error. The chain is built from TRBV12-3 or TRBV12-4 and TRBJ1-1; D is uncertain. The CDR3 totals 13 residues. CDR3 in amino acids: CAGSPGMNTEAFF. The CDR3 region has the DNA TGTGCCGGCAGTCCCGGCATGAACACTGAAGCTTTCTTT.

As concerns this clonotype: Since the CDR3 does not end with the conserved phenylalanine or tryptophan, this likely comes from a read error. CDR3 amino acids: CSARDYGKSNTEAFY. The DNA of the CDR3 is TGCAGTGCTAGAGATTACGGCAAGTCGAACACTGAAGCTTTCTAT. The gene calls are TRBV20-1 and TRBJ1-1; D gene unclear. V gave up 0 bases and J gave up 1 base, with 12 bases separating them. CDR3 size: 15 residues. CDR1 is DFQATT, CDR2 SNEGSKA, per germline (reference sequence).

This clonotype was picked up many times. The chain is built from TRBV24-1 and TRBJ2-3; the D gene is possibly TRBD2 (6 bases). Germline V gene sequence: CDR1 KGHDR, CDR2 SFDVKD. The CDR3 consists of 14 residues. Trimming pared 4 bases from V and 3 bases from J, leaving 10 bases between. The CDR3 region has the DNA TGTGCCACCAGTGAACTCCGGGAGACAGATACGCAGTATTTT. Its protein is CATSELRETDTQYF.

With regard to this clonotype: A single base separates this from a much larger clone, so it may be a read error. The conserved phenylalanine or tryptophan normally closing the CDR3 is absent here, so this likely arose from a read error. The rearrangement joins TRBV4-1 to TRBJ1-5; D is uncertain. V lost 1 base and J lost 4, with 11 bases in between. The V gene's germline CDR1 is MGHRA and CDR2 YSYEKL. This CDR3 contains 15 residues. CDR3 nucleotides: TGCGCCAGCAGCCAAGTTCCCAGAGAGAATCAGCCCCAGCATTTA. It translates to CASSQVPRENQPQHL.

This clonotype showed up just a few times. The genes are TRBV13 and TRBJ2-1; D gene uncertain. Germline CDR1 PRHDT, CDR2 FYEKMQ (reference sequence). V was trimmed by 0 bases and J by 6 bases, leaving 6 bases between them. The CDR3 covers 13 residues. The chain's CDR3 is CASSLGRANEQFF. CDR3 nucleotide sequence: TGTGCCAGCAGCTTAGGCCGGGCCAATGAGCAGTTCTTC.

This clonotype was seen once. A much larger clone sits a single nucleotide away, making a read error possible. V and J are TRBV6-6 and TRBJ2-1; no clear D gene. The V end lost 6 bases, the J end lost 8 bases, and 17 bases lay between the germline ends. The CDR3 length is 14 residues. Per the germline V gene, CDR1 is MNHNY and CDR2 is SVGAGI (reference sequence). The CDR3, as DNA: TGTGCCAGCAGACCTATTATGGAAAAGGATGAGCAGTTCTTC. Translation: CASRPIMEKDEQFF.

The chain joins TRBV6-2 or TRBV6-3 to TRBJ2-2, with a weak D call TRBD1 (6 bases). The length of the CDR3 is 17 residues. V was trimmed by 11 bases and J by 4 bases, leaving 26 bases between them. CDR1 is MNHEY, CDR2 SVGEGT, per germline. The CDR3 spells CARRYSNRAGTTGELFF. CDR3 bases: TGTGCCCGCCGTTACTCCAACAGGGCCGGGACCACCGGGGAGCTGTTTTTT.

Concerning this clonotype itself: A junction boundary mismatches the germline segment, possibly from a read error. The rearrangement joins TRBV13 to TRBJ2-5; D could derive from TRBD1 or TRBD2 (5 bases each). Germline assignment: CDR1 PRHDT and CDR2 FYEKMQ (reference sequence). The CDR3 runs to 13 residues. CDR3 protein: CASSFGSPGTKYF. The CDR3 nucleotides read TGCGCCAGCAGCTTTGGGTCCCCTGGGACCAAGTACTTC.

This clonotype was observed many times. The chain uses TRBV5-8 and TRBJ2-1; weak D call: TRBD2 (6 bases). Germline-derived CDR1 and CDR2 are SGHTS and YDEGEE. The CDR3 is 13 amino acids. V was cut by 2 bases and J by 14 bases, with 17 bases left in between. CDR3: CASSLFTGVVEFF. The CDR3 DNA follows: TGTGCCAGCAGCTTATTTACGGGGGTTGTCGAGTTCTTC.

This clonotype was detected many times. This sequence joins TRBV6-6 and TRBJ2-2, with no clear D. The germline V gene encodes CDR1 MNHNY and CDR2 SVGAGI (reference sequence). Trimming removed 4 bases at V and 5 bases at J, with 11 bases between. CDR3 length equals 14 residues. CDR3: CASSFDPTTGELFF. CDR3 DNA: TGTGCCAGCAGTTTTGACCCAACTACCGGGGAGCTGTTTTTT.

For this clonotype: This may stem from a read error, because a much larger clone lies one nucleotide away. The chain carries TRBV27 and TRBJ2-7; D unclear. The CDR3 sequence is 15 residues long. Germline assignment: CDR1 MNHEY and CDR2 SMNVEV (reference sequence). CDR3 DNA: TGTGCCGGCAGTTTAAGTCCCGCCGTGGCGAGGGAGCAGTACTTC. It encodes CAGSLSPAVAREQYF.